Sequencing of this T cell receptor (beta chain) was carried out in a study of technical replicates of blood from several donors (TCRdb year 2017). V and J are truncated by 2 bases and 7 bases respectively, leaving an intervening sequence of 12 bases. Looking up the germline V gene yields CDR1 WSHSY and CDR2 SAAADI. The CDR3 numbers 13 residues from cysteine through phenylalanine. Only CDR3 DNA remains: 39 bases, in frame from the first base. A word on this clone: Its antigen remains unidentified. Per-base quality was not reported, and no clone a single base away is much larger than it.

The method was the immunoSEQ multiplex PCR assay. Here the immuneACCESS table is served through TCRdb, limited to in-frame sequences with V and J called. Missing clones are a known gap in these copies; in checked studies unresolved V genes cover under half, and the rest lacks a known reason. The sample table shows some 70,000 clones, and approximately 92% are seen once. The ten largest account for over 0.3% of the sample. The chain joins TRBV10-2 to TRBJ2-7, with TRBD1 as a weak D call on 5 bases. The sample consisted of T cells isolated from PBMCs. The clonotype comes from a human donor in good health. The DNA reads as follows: TGCGCCAGCAGTGAGGACAGTTACACGGAGCAGTACTTC. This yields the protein CASSEDSYTEQYF.